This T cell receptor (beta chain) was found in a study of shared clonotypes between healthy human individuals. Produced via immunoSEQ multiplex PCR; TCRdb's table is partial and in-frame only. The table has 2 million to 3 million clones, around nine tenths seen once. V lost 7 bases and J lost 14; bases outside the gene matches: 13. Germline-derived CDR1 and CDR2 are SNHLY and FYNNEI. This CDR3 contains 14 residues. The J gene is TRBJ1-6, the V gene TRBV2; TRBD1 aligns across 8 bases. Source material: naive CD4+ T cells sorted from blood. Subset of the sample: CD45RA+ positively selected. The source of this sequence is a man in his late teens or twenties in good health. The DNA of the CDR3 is TGTGCCAGCACCGGGACAGGAGGGGAGTTGTCCCTCCACTTT. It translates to CASTGTGGELSLHF.